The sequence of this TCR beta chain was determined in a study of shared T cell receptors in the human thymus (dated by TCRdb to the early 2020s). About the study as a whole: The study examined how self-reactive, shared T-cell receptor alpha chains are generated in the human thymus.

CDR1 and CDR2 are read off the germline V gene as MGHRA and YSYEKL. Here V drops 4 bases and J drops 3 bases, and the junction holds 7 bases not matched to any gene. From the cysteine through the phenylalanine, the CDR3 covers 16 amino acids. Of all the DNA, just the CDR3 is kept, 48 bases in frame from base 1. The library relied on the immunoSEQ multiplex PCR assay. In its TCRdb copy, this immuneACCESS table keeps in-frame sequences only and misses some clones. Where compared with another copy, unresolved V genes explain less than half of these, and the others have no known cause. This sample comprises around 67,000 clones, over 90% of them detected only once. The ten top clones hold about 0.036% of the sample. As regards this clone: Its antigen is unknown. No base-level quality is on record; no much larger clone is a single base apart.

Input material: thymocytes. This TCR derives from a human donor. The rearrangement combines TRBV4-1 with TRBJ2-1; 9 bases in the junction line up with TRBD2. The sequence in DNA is TGCGCCAGCAGCCCCCCGGGTAGCGGGGGCTACAATGAGCAGTTCTTC. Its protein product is CASSPPGSGGYNEQFF.